This T cell receptor beta chain was captured in a study of T cell changes during pregnancy in multiple sclerosis. V shed 4 bases and J 2 bases; nucleotides not matched to a gene: 6. CDR1 SGHRS and CDR2 YFSETQ come from the germline V gene. The CDR3 sequence is 15 residues long. The data were produced by immunoSEQ multiplex PCR, yet TCRdb's version contains in-frame clones alone and is incomplete. The sample has 85,000 to 100,000 clones, 80% to 95% seen once. The clonotype was recovered from a female donor with multiple sclerosis, enrolled in a pregnancy study. The rearrangement links TRBV5-1 to TRBJ2-1; 7 nucleotides line up with TRBD1. This specimen was peripheral blood, taken after pregnancy. CDR3 protein: CASSPTTGTYNEQFF. DNA for the CDR3: TGCGCCAGCAGCCCCACGACAGGGACCTACAATGAGCAGTTCTTC.